Detailed here is one T cell receptor (beta chain). This sample is drawn from a study of monozygotic twins with inflammatory bowel disease. The germline V gene encodes CDR1 DFQATT and CDR2 SNEGSKA (reference sequence). The CDR3 runs to 16 residues. UMIs that included a 6-nucleotide sample barcode were added by template switching, which took place during cDNA synthesis. Using the 5' RACE reads, TCRdb records one entry per CDR3 protein without DNA. The sample is made up of roughly 170,000 distinct CDR3 sequences, and the top ten hold around 7.2% of it. The sequence derives from a human donor with ulcerative colitis or Crohn's disease, or a healthy co-twin of an affected twin (not recorded which). The sequencing sample was made of blood. The V gene is TRBV20-1, the J gene TRBJ2-2; the TCRdb D gene call, TRBD1, has no DNA to confirm it. CDR3 sequence reads: CSARVLRQGDTGELFF.